A selection of T cell receptor beta chains follows, all from one sample in a study of blood T cells in healthy people across ages. TCRdb analysed the 5' RACE reads with MiXCR anew, one entry per CDR3 protein. The sample consists of roughly 1,700,000 distinct CDR3 sequences, 28% of them appearing once. Sequencing was done on a sample of blood. The receptors originated from a woman aged 25 to 39 in good health. Each CDR3 is given with its conserved first and last residue. The D gene is left open where the match is weak. The listing skips clone size in some rows; elsewhere it reads once, few, many or a size class.

V gene,D gene,clone size,J gene,CDR3 DNA,CDR3 protein
TRBV14,TRBD2,.,TRBJ2-3,TGTGCCAGCAGAAGGACTAGCGGGGGGGATACGCAGTATTTT,CASRRTSGGDTQYF
TRBV18,.,few,TRBJ2-1,TGTGCCAGCTCACCACAGAGGAGCGGCGACAATGAGCAGTTCTTC,CASSPQRSGDNEQFF
TRBV5-1,TRBD1,.,TRBJ1-2,TGCGCCAGCGGACAGGGAGGTGGCTACACCTTC,CASGQGGGYTF
TRBV6-2/TRBV6-3,TRBD2,.,TRBJ2-7,TGTGCCAGCAGGTCGGCCGGGACTAGCGGGACCTACGAGCAGTACTTC,CASRSAGTSGTYEQYF
TRBV29-1,.,few,TRBJ2-1,TGCAGCGTTGAACAGGGGTTAGGTGGGTCCTATGAGCAGTTCTTC,CSVEQGLGGSYEQFF
TRBV7-9,TRBD1,.,TRBJ1-1,TGTGCCAGCAGTTCAGGGGGGCATGGTCTGAACACTGAAGCTTTCTTT,CASSSGGHGLNTEAFF
TRBV6-6,TRBD1,few,TRBJ1-2,TGTGCCAGCAAACTTCAGGGGGCGCGTGGCTACACCTTC,CASKLQGARGYTF
TRBV7-2,.,.,TRBJ1-1,TGTGCCAGCAGCTACACAGGGCTCACTGAAGCTTTCTTT,CASSYTGLTEAFF
TRBV12-3/TRBV12-4,TRBD1,.,TRBJ1-5,TGTGCCAGCACTAACCCAGGACAGGGACTTAGCAATCAGCCCCAGCATTTT,CASTNPGQGLSNQPQHF
TRBV5-6,TRBD1,many,TRBJ2-1,TGTGCCAGCAGCCCTGGGACAGGGTTTTTCGATGAGCAGTTCTTC,CASSPGTGFFDEQFF
TRBV20-1,TRBD1,.,TRBJ2-1,TGCAGTGCTCCAACTCGGGGACAGGGGTGGCGGAGGGCCCACAATGAGCAGTTCTTC,CSAPTRGQGWRRAHNEQFF
TRBV7-7,.,.,TRBJ2-7,TGTGCCAGCAGCTTTTGGAGCGGCCATCCCACCTACGAGCAGTACTTC,CASSFWSGHPTYEQYF
TRBV28,TRBD1,.,TRBJ1-5,TGTGCCAGCAGTTGGGCAGGGGGATTTGGCAATCAGCCCCAGCATTTT,CASSWAGGFGNQPQHF
TRBV10-3,.,many,TRBJ2-7,TGTGCCATCAGTGCGGTAGCGGAAGGCTCCTACGAGCAGTACTTC,CAISAVAEGSYEQYF
TRBV2,.,.,TRBJ2-7,TGTGCCGGCAGTCTCAGCGGGACATACGAGCAGTACTTC,CAGSLSGTYEQYF
TRBV6-2/TRBV6-3,.,few,TRBJ2-2,TGTGCCAGCACCAGTTACAGTGGCGGGAACACCGGGGAGCTGTTTTTT,CASTSYSGGNTGELFF
TRBV7-7,TRBD2,.,TRBJ2-3,TGTGCCAGCAGCTTAGGGGAGGGCATAGATACGCAGTATTTT,CASSLGEGIDTQYF
TRBV6-6,.,few,TRBJ2-7,TGTGCCAGCAACCGCCGGGAACAAGACGAGCAGTACTTC,CASNRREQDEQYF
TRBV5-1,TRBD2,few,TRBJ2-5,TGCGCCAGCAGCTTCGATCTAGCGGGAGATTTAGAGACCCAGTACTTC,CASSFDLAGDLETQYF
TRBV7-2,.,few,TRBJ1-1,TGTGCCAGCAGCTTAGAATGGGGGGCTAACACTGAAGCTTTCTTT,CASSLEWGANTEAFF
TRBV5-5,.,.,TRBJ1-1,TGTGCCAGCAGCCGTGAGGGGGGGTCGGTCACTGAAGCTTTCTTT,CASSREGGSVTEAFF
TRBV7-3,TRBD1,.,TRBJ2-1,TGTGCCAGCAGCTTCCGGAACAGGGGCAATGAGCAGTTCTTC,CASSFRNRGNEQFF
TRBV21-1,.,.,TRBJ1-2,TGTGCCAGCAGCGAGGGGAACAGGGGCCCCGTCGACTATGACTACACCTTC,CASSEGNRGPVDYDYTF
TRBV7-6,.,few,TRBJ1-5,TGTGCCAGCAGCTTCCAGCCAAATCAGCCCCAGCATTTT,CASSFQPNQPQHF
TRBV7-2,.,many,TRBJ2-5,TGTGCCAGGACATCGGACGGTTTTTCAGAGACCCAGTACTTC,CARTSDGFSETQYF
TRBV12-3/TRBV12-4,.,few,TRBJ1-1,TGTGCCAGCACCCAAAGTGGCCCGAACACTGAAGCTTTCTTT,CASTQSGPNTEAFF
TRBV29-1,TRBD2,many,TRBJ2-7,TGCAGCGTTGGGACTAGCTTGCGCGAGCAGTACTTC,CSVGTSLREQYF
TRBV20-1,TRBD1,.,TRBJ1-5,TGCAGTGCTAGAGTTTTCGCCTCCGGGACAGCTAAAAATCAGCCCCAGCATTTT,CSARVFASGTAKNQPQHF
TRBV2,.,.,TRBJ2-6,TGTGCCAGCAGAGGGAGAGTCTCTGGGGCCAACGTCCTGACTTTC,CASRGRVSGANVLTF
TRBV2,.,.,TRBJ2-7,TGTGCCAGCAGTGATATCAGTCTTGGCGAGCAGTACTTC,CASSDISLGEQYF
TRBV20-1,.,few,TRBJ2-4,TGCAGTGCTAGAGAGTCCGGGACCGGAAGAAACATTCAGTACTTC,CSARESGTGRNIQYF
TRBV7-7,.,.,TRBJ2-7,TGTGCCAGCAGCTTGGATAGTCAGGCTGAGCAGTACTTC,CASSLDSQAEQYF
TRBV12-3/TRBV12-4,.,few,TRBJ2-5,TGTGCCAGCAGTTTAAGTGAGGGGGGAGAGACCCAGTACTTC,CASSLSEGGETQYF
TRBV30,TRBD1,.,TRBJ1-6,TGTGCCTGGAACGGACAGGGACTGAAGCCCCTCCACTTT,CAWNGQGLKPLHF
TRBV18,.,few,TRBJ1-1,TGTGCCAGCTCACCGGACAGAAAGTCGAAAGCTTTCTTT,CASSPDRKSKAFF
TRBV18,.,.,TRBJ1-3,TGTGCCAGCTCAATCACGGTCGCGGCACCATCTGGAAACACCATATATTTT,CASSITVAAPSGNTIYF
TRBV7-2,.,once,TRBJ1-1,TGTGCCAGCAGCTTAGAAGTTTCCAGGTACACTGAAGCTTTCTTT,CASSLEVSRYTEAFF
TRBV7-9,.,.,TRBJ1-6,TGTGCCAGCAGCCTGACAGTAAATTCACCCCTCCACTTT,CASSLTVNSPLHF
TRBV11-2,TRBD1,few,TRBJ2-3,TGTGCCAGCAGCTTAGATCGGACAGGCAAGCATACGCAGTATTTT,CASSLDRTGKHTQYF
TRBV3-1,TRBD2,few,TRBJ2-5,TGTGCCAGCAGCCAGAAACTAGCGGGGGGCTTGGAGACCCAGTACTTC,CASSQKLAGGLETQYF
TRBV7-2,.,.,TRBJ1-2,TGTGCCAGCAGCCAAGGACAGATCTATGGCTACGCCTTC,CASSQGQIYGYAF
TRBV2,.,few,TRBJ2-4,TGTGCCAGCAGTGAATGGGGGAGCATTCAGTACTTC,CASSEWGSIQYF
TRBV6-1,.,.,TRBJ1-4,TGTGCCAGCAGGGATGACAGCGCAACTAATGAAAAACTGTTTTTT,CASRDDSATNEKLFF
TRBV20-1,.,.,TRBJ2-7,TGCAGTGCTGGAGACCGTGGGAACACCTACGAGCAGTACTTC,CSAGDRGNTYEQYF
TRBV20-1,.,.,TRBJ2-7,TGCAGTGCTAGTGATGCTACAAGGGTCTACGAGCAGTACTTC,CSASDATRVYEQYF